This T cell receptor (beta chain) was observed in a study of T-cell memory formation after mild COVID-19. Whole-study results and caveats: Day 15 to 85 contracting clones showed balanced CD4/CD8; day 15 to 37 expanders favored CD4+. Clones which contracted sat mainly in CM and EM if CD4+, and in EMRA if CD8+. The appearance of some responding clones in pre-infection memory suggested that cross-reactive memory joined.

Note on this clonotype: Antigen unknown.

Amplification by 5'RACE using constant-segment primers produced TCR alpha and TCR beta cDNA libraries that carried sample barcodes and UMIs. TCRdb processed the 5' RACE reads anew with MiXCR; each CDR3 protein has one entry. The sample has over 400,000 distinct CDR3 sequences, about 22% seen once. Sequences were obtained from PBMCs or a T cell subset sorted from them (not recorded which). The receptor was derived from an adult woman who had mild COVID-19 (a few samples of this study predate the infection). Cell type and time point are not known.

Written as DNA, the CDR3 is TGTGCCAGCAGCGGCAGGGGTCGCGCCTATAATTCACCCCTCCACTTT. Translation gives CASSGRGRAYNSPLHF. The chain combines TRBV7-3 with TRBJ1-6, with D possibly being TRBD1 (6 bases). V lost 5 bases and J 2 bases, leaving 13 bases between the germline ends. The V gene's germline CDR1 is SGHTA and CDR2 FQGTGA. The CDR3 extends over 16 amino acids.